This T cell receptor (beta chain) was captured in a study of T cell responses to AZD1222 COVID-19 vaccine. About the research overall: Timing groups of about 4 and about 12 weeks for second doses were pooled. General observations from the study: The sample set comprised mostly white British donors with more females, and clonal diversity was possibly underestimated.

With respect to this clone: No antigen is known for it.

The V and J ends lost 2 bases and 0 bases, in that order; junction bases with no gene match: 2. CDR3 size: 16 residues. Germline V gives CDR1 SEHNR, CDR2 FQNEAQ (reference sequence). Measured with immunoSEQ multiplex PCR; TCRdb has only the in-frame clones, and not every one. The sample holds 150,000 or so clones, over 75% seen once. This sequence was found in an adult in good health. This sequence joins TRBV7-9 and TRBJ2-3; 10 nucleotides match TRBD2. Sequencing was performed on peripheral blood, taken on day 0 of AZD1222 vaccination. The CDR3 protein is CASSLSGGASTDTQYF. The CDR3, as DNA: TGTGCCAGCAGCTTAAGCGGGGGGGCTAGCACAGATACGCAGTATTTT.